This T cell receptor (beta chain) was obtained from a study of cytomegalovirus exposure and HLA in healthy donors (dated 2017 in TCRdb). Background for the entire study: According to an earlier analysis of a few hundred of the donors, 150 million to 200 million T cells yielded roughly 100 million unique TCR beta sequences and about 300 Gb of sequence data. The study combined high-throughput TCR immunosequencing, statistical association of individual TCRs with disease status, and machine learning to predict cytomegalovirus infection status. In a later analysis, previously published TCR beta repertoires from about 670 donors were re-analyzed and high-resolution HLA genotyping was added so that TCR occurrence patterns could be studied. HLA typing covered class I and class II loci at four-digit resolution. Donor age, sex, ethnicity and CMV serostatus were collected together with the repertoire data. A later genetic analysis used genome-wide SNP genotypes for about 60% of the roughly 700 donors, treating that subset as a discovery cohort. Roughly 5 DR-DQ haplotypes were handled as single units for association and clustering, since linkage in the cohort was strong. Using immunosequencing, the study profiled T cell repertoires from 500 to 800 subjects and related those repertoires to cytomegalovirus serostatus. The number of typed donors differed by locus: about 629-640 for A, B, C, DRB1 and DQB1; about 520 for DQA1; around 610 for DPA1; and 400 to 480 for DPB1. An early release that covered more than 550 HLA-typed donors contained 300 to 350 gigabases of sequencing data and tens of millions of unique TCR sequences. Of the 300 to 400 genotyped donors, around 81% fell in the genetic ancestry cluster associated with self-reported Caucasian donors. To decide whether each TCR beta V gene segment behaved as functional or pseudogenic, an earlier analysis of some 580 of the donors relied on high-throughput TCR beta sequencing. The aim of the study was to test whether cataloging public T cell receptors could identify signatures of past pathogen exposure. Among 350 to 400 genotyped donors of the cohort, an average of roughly 240,000 unique TCR beta nucleotide sequences were sequenced per donor, around 20% of them non-productive. Rather than drawing on any new phenotypic data, the later analysis identified candidate immune exposures from TCR beta sequences and the way those sequences occurred across donors. Every discovery cohort repertoire had been produced on one sequencing platform. Along with the approximately 650-subject first cohort, a separate validation cohort of over 90 different subjects was used.

In total, roughly 710 healthy bone marrow donors made up the cohort. All cohort members were sampled while nominally healthy, although unrecorded immune exposures were likely present. The donor tested CMV seronegative and was one of the 352 seronegative cohort members. A peripheral blood sample was provided by each donor, and peripheral blood mononuclear cells were used for TCR beta sequencing. Genomic DNA extraction from the blood cell samples was performed with the Qiagen DNeasy Blood Extraction Kit. The research as a whole found: A further reported finding was that TCR beta sequences accurately predicted the HLA-A and HLA-B alleles for most subjects in the first cohort. According to a later analysis, TCR association rates differed among HLA loci, with DRB1 alleles showing the most associated TCRs and HLA-C alleles showing the fewest. An earlier analysis of around 540 of the donors showed that most TCR beta V segments appeared in productive rearrangements either about 87% or about 30% of the time, which broadly matched IMGT annotations. The classifier was reported to diagnose cytomegalovirus status with high specificity and sensitivity in both the original cohort and the validation cohort. V-gene and J-gene trimming of TCR beta chains was associated with a missense DCLRE1C variant in a later genetic analysis, and the association was replicated in an independent cohort. Specific HLA alleles were associated with 16,951 TCR beta sequences at a false discovery rate of 0.05 in a later analysis. Presence/absence analyses assumed roughly uniform sequencing depth across donors, an assumption that may not hold. A group of highly shared sequence variants was considered likely to be a technical artifact of the sequencing pipeline. While some public TCRs were present in many individuals, most TCR sequences turned up only very rarely across donors. In a later analysis, most CMV-associated TCR beta chains were found to appear HLA-restricted, with HLA associations seemingly driven largely by CMV exposure. Three of the identified cytomegalovirus-associated TCR beta chains were confirmed in vitro to be specific for cytomegalovirus antigens. CMV serostatus was the only immune exposure information available for the cohort. Linkage disequilibrium might explain the correlated functional status among segregating V segments, but an unknown experimental factor could not be ruled out. Assigning TCR associations to individual alleles was difficult when HLA alleles, especially DR and DQ, strongly co-occurred. In a later genetic analysis, fewer N-insertions in productive TCRs were reported among donors in an Asian-associated ancestry cluster than the roughly 640-donor mean. Because HLA typing was unavailable for some donors at each locus, only the typed subset was used in association tests. The cohort was sequenced for TCR beta chains only, and without alpha or paired-chain data the features that could be detected were limited. A later analysis reported that several top co-occurrence clusters appeared linked to parvovirus B19, influenza, CMV and Epstein-Barr virus. The earlier analysis of almost 600 of the donors excluded 15 to 20 rarely observed V segments, including chromosome 9 orphons, because counts were too low. According to the authors, the approach could potentially be generalized to other disease states and immunological phenotypes. In a later analysis, HLA-associated TCR beta chains showed more clonal expansion and lower generation probabilities than non-associated chains that were equally common. A total of 150 to 200 TCR beta chains were listed by the study as associated with cytomegalovirus.

Remarks on this clone: The specificity of this receptor is unknown. No clone much larger than this one lies a single base away; base qualities are absent.

The method was the immunoSEQ multiplex PCR assay. For the multiplex PCR, a mixture combining 60 forward primers for TCR Vbeta segments and 13 reverse primers for TCR Jbeta segments was used. A multiplex PCR assay on genomic DNA amplified the CDR3 region of rearranged TCR beta genes. On the Illumina HiSeq System, the amplified TCR beta libraries were sequenced as 87-base-pair reads. The paper's data handling went like this. In a later analysis, approximately 74 million unique TCR beta chains were counted across the approximately 640 repertoires, and some 10 million of these chains were shared by at least two donors. To remove PCR and sequencing errors, raw reads were error-corrected and collapsed into unique sequences using a nearest-neighbor algorithm that merged closely related sequences. CDR3 sequences were aligned to IMGT reference sequences to assign V, D and J gene segments. For a sequence to be retained, a match of at least six nucleotides was required to both a V gene segment and a J gene segment. A rearrangement counted as productive if the CDR3 had no stop codons and remained in frame with V and J, and every other rearrangement counted as non-productive. Following IMGT convention, CDR3 was defined as the stretch from the second conserved V-encoded cysteine up to the conserved J-encoded phenylalanine. Sequences without an unambiguous match to a single V gene segment were excluded from the earlier analysis of approximately 560 of the donors. An earlier analysis of fewer than 750 of the donors classified V segments as functional when productive rearrangements were above 56.7% and as segregating when the standard deviation between donors was above 5%. A statistical classification framework was built for diagnosing cytomegalovirus status from the catalog of TCR beta chain sequences. In a later analysis, V and J genes were assigned by comparing TCR nucleotide sequences against IMGT/GENE-DB human TR gene sequences. A later analysis assigned CDR3 sequences and most-parsimonious VDJ recombination scenarios with the TCRdist pipeline. In a later analysis, each TCR beta chain was defined by its CDR3 amino acid sequence together with its V-gene family, and reads lacking a unique V-gene family were excluded. A later analysis removed 500 to 600 highly shared, low-generation-probability nucleotide sequences to deal with suspected cross-contamination and a sequencing artifact. A later analysis calculated a clonal expansion index for each public chain from normalized within-repertoire ranks of inferred template counts. Generation probabilities in a later analysis came from a VDJ recombination model fitted to out-of-frame rearrangements, and those results were checked against IGoR. In a later analysis, TCR-TCR, TCR-HLA and TCR-CMV co-occurrence was scored with hypergeometric tests, and a repertoire-size bias correction was applied to TCR pairs. To estimate false discovery rates, a later analysis permuted the HLA or CMV assignments 20 times. In a later analysis, co-occurring TCRs were grouped using DBSCAN, with TCRdist sequence similarity added in when clustering inside HLA-allele-positive subsets. Repertoires with fewer than 30,000 or more than 120,000 public chains were left out of co-occurrence clustering, as were a handful of repertoires with anomalous nucleotide sharing. As stored in TCRdb, this immuneACCESS dataset retains in-frame rearrangements with V and J assigned. A fraction of the clones does not appear; measured against another copy, unresolved V genes explain less than half of the discrepancy, and the remainder lacks a known reason. V and J calls and clone size are given by that table; D and trimming were obtained from the DNA. A total of 180,000 or so clones appear in this sample, 65% to 85% of them only once. The ten largest clones take up approximately 0.8% of the sample.

The sequence came from a woman under 30 in good health and CMV-seronegative. Material: PBMCs.

The CDR3 region reads CASSPRWTAGFFTDTQYF. Read as DNA, the sequence is TGTGCCAGCAGCCCCCGATGGACAGCGGGATTCTTCACAGATACGCAGTATTTT. The rearranged segments are TRBV7-9 and TRBJ2-3, with TRBD2 as a weak D call on 7 bases. Reading from cysteine to phenylalanine, the CDR3 counts 18 amino acids. Here the CDR3 DNA is all that survives: 54 bases in frame from base 1. The CDR1 and CDR2 encoded by the germline V gene (reference sequence) are SEHNR and FQNEAQ. Deletion took 5 bases off V and 2 bases off J, with a span of 23 bases between the germline ends.